Following are 29 T cell receptor beta chains from one sample sequenced in a study of PD-L1 blockade in urothelial cancer. Described time point: peripheral blood 6 weeks after treatment start. Using immunoSEQ multiplex PCR, the repertoire was profiled, and TCRdb retains in-frame clones only, with some absent. The table shows more than 60,000 clones, with about nine tenths occurring only once. Specimen: PBMCs, collected around atezolizumab (anti-PD-L1) treatment. These receptors all stem from a man between 60 and 75 years old with urothelial cancer.

The table lists this clone with a count of one. J is TRBJ2-5 and V is TRBV7-9; TRBD2 aligns across 16 bases. Germline trimming cut 4 bases from V and 2 bases from J; bases unmatched to any gene: 1. The CDR3 totals 16 residues. CDR1 SEHNR and CDR2 FQNEAQ come from the germline V gene (reference sequence). The CDR3 DNA follows: TGTGCCAGCAGCTGGGGACTAGCGGGAGGGCAAGAGACCCAGTACTTC. This codes for CASSWGLAGGQETQYF. Full variable domain (missing parts from reference TRBV7-9 and TRBJ2-5): DTGVSQNPRHKITKRGQNVTFRCDPISEHNRLYWYRQTLGQGPEFLTYFQNEAQLEKSRLLSDRFSAERPKGSFSTLEIQRTEQGDSAMYLCASSWGLAGGQETQYFGPGTRLLVL.

DNA for the CDR3: TGTGCCAGCAGCTTAGAGCAGGGAAATTGGAATGAGCAGTTCTTC. Its protein product is CASSLEQGNWNEQFF. This chain connects TRBV11-2 to TRBJ2-1; a possible D gene is TRBD1 (5 bases). The V end was cut by 0 bases, the J end by 7 bases, with 13 bases between. This CDR3 is built from 15 residues. Per the germline V gene, CDR1 is SGHAT and CDR2 is FQNNGV.

The chain combines TRBV5-6 with TRBJ2-5; 7 bases agree with TRBD2. The germline CDR1 and CDR2 sequences are SGHDT and YYEEEE. The trim removed 2 bases at V and 0 bases at J, leaving 10 bases unmatched. CDR3 length: 17 residues. DNA for the CDR3: TGTGCCAGCAGCTTATTCACTAGCGACTGGTACCAAGAGACCCAGTACTTC. This encodes CASSLFTSDWYQETQYF.

This clone was seen only once. The rearrangement uses TRBV19 and TRBJ1-1, with TRBD1 matching 8 bases. The CDR3 extends over 14 amino acids. With 4 bases clipped from V and 4 bases from J, the junction kept 5 bases outside the gene matches. Germline assignment: CDR1 LNHDA and CDR2 SQIVND (reference sequence). CDR3 residues: CASSTRQGITEAFF. The CDR3 coding sequence is TGTGCCAGTAGTACTCGACAGGGGATCACTGAAGCTTTCTTT.

The chain couples TRBV11-2 to TRBJ1-1, with a weak D call TRBD1 (6 bases). Germline V CDR1 and CDR2: SGHAT, FQNNGV. Trimming shortened V by 1 base and J by 0 bases, and 15 bases separated the two germline ends. This CDR3 contains 17 residues. The CDR3 region is CASSLVGAGSMNTEAFF. Written as DNA, the CDR3 is TGTGCCAGCAGCTTAGTGGGGGCAGGGAGTATGAACACTGAAGCTTTCTTT.

The chain recombines TRBV7-9 with TRBJ1-5; tentatively, D is TRBD1 (6 bases). Trimming removed 1 base at V and 6 bases at J, with 22 bases between. This CDR3 comprises 18 residues. Germline CDR1 and CDR2: SEHNR and FQNEAQ (reference sequence). Written as DNA, the CDR3 is TGTGCCAGCAGCTTAGTTTCTCAGGGGCGGGGGTTCGGTCAGCCCCAGCATTTT. Protein sequence: CASSLVSQGRGFGQPQHF.

V usage is TRBV7-9 and J usage is TRBJ2-7; 7 nucleotides agree with TRBD1. The CDR3 length is 12 residues. The germline V gene encodes CDR1 SEHNR and CDR2 FQNEAQ (reference sequence). The trim removed 5 bases at V and 7 bases at J, leaving 5 bases unmatched. CDR3 DNA: TGTGCCAGCAGCACAACAGGGGTAGAGCAGTACTTC. It is translated as CASSTTGVEQYF. The full variable domain, rest sourced from reference TRBV7-9 and TRBJ2-7, is DTGVSQNPRHKITKRGQNVTFRCDPISEHNRLYWYRQTLGQGPEFLTYFQNEAQLEKSRLLSDRFSAERPKGSFSTLEIQRTEQGDSAMYLCASSTTGVEQYFGPGTRLTVT.

V is TRBV5-1 and J is TRBJ2-7; 9 bases line up with TRBD2. V shed 4 bases and J 5 bases; nucleotides not matched to a gene: 10. The germline CDR1 and CDR2 sequences are SGHRS and YFSETQ. The CDR3 contains 15 residues. Here the CDR3 reads CASSRIAGALDEQYF. CDR3 coding DNA: TGCGCCAGCAGCCGCATAGCGGGAGCTCTTGACGAGCAGTACTTC. Full variable domain (outside the CDR3, taken from reference TRBV5-1 and TRBJ2-7): KAGVTQTPRYLIKTRGQQVTLSCSPISGHRSVSWYQQTPGQGLQFLFEYFSETQRNKGNFPGRFSGRQFSNSRSEMNVSTLELGDSALYLCASSRIAGALDEQYFGPGTRLTVT.

A single count supports this clone. The chain carries TRBV29-1 and TRBJ2-5, with 13 bases matching TRBD2. Trimming cost V 4 bases and J 4 bases; bases outside gene matches: 9. CDR1 and CDR2 from the germline V gene are SQVTM and ANQGSEA. The CDR3 contains 16 residues. The CDR3 coding sequence is TGCAGCGTTGCCCCCCTACTAGCGGGGGGGCGAGAGACCCAGTACTTC. Amino acid sequence: CSVAPLLAGGRETQYF.

This clone has just one count. V and J are TRBV19 and TRBJ1-5; TRBD1 might be the D (5 bases). The CDR3 spans 13 residues. The V end was cut by 9 bases, the J end by 4 bases, with 13 bases between. From germline, CDR1 is LNHDA and CDR2 SQIVND (reference sequence). The CDR3 reads CASGGDPNQPQHF. CDR3 bases: TGTGCCAGCGGGGGGGACCCAAATCAGCCCCAGCATTTT. The full variable domain, with the rest looked up from reference TRBV19 and TRBJ1-5, is DGGITQSPKYLFRKEGQNVTLSCEQNLNHDAMYWYRQDPGQGLRLIYYSQIVNDFQKGDIAEGYSVSREKKESFPLTVTSAQKNPTAFYLCASGGDPNQPQHFGDGTRLSIL.

The gene calls are TRBV18 and TRBJ2-1; the match to TRBD2 covers 16 bases. This CDR3 comprises 18 residues. The J segment lost 2 bases and the V segment lost 5 bases, leaving 6 bases of the junction unmatched. Germline V CDR1 and CDR2: KGHSH, LQKENI. CDR3: CASSATGTSGRAYNEQFF. For the CDR3, the DNA is TGTGCCAGCTCAGCCACCGGGACTAGCGGGAGGGCCTACAATGAGCAGTTCTTC.

V usage is TRBV6-5 and J usage is TRBJ1-1; 10 positions match TRBD1. CDR1 is MNHEY, CDR2 SVGAGI, per germline. The junction had 4 bases not matched to a gene; V was cut back by 6 bases and J by 0 bases. The CDR3 length is 15 residues. As DNA, the CDR3 is TGTGCCAGCAGCAGGACAGGGGGATTGAACACTGAAGCTTTCTTT. Protein product: CASSRTGGLNTEAFF.

This sequence joins TRBV7-2 and TRBJ2-5, with D possibly TRBD1 on 5 matching bases. Germline V CDR1 and CDR2: SGHTA, FQGNSA. The CDR3 is 15 amino acids. V was cut by 1 base and J by 5 bases, with 14 bases left in between. The CDR3 is CASSLDGRAAETQYF. In DNA, the CDR3 is TGTGCCAGCAGCTTAGATGGCAGGGCTGCGGAGACCCAGTACTTC.

J is TRBJ2-1 and V is TRBV5-1; TRBD2 might be the D (6 bases). V lost 3 bases to trimming and J lost 2 bases, with 15 bases between them. Germline V CDR1 and CDR2: SGHRS, YFSETQ. The CDR3 is 16 residues long. CDR3: CASSSGGVATYNEQFF. The CDR3 nucleotides read TGCGCCAGCAGCTCTGGAGGGGTAGCTACCTACAATGAGCAGTTCTTC.

The J gene is TRBJ2-3, the V gene TRBV5-5; possibly TRBD2 for D (5 bases). Deletions cut 0 bases from V and 5 bases from J, with 10 bases between. The CDR3 is 14 residues long. CDR1 and CDR2 from the germline V gene are SGHKS and YYEKEE (reference sequence). The CDR3 region has the DNA TGTGCCAGCAGCTTGGCAACGGGGAAAGATACGCAGTATTTT. Translated: CASSLATGKDTQYF.

The chain has TRBV9 and TRBJ1-4; the D is unclear. Germline loops: CDR1 SGDLS, CDR2 YYNGEE. The CDR3 is 14 amino acids. The V gene lost 0 bases and the J gene lost 3 bases, with 6 bases spanning the gap. DNA for the CDR3: TGTGCCAGCAGCGTAGCTATAGCTAATGAAAAACTGTTTTTT. It encodes CASSVAIANEKLFF.

The rearrangement uses TRBV11-2 and TRBJ2-7; 10 bases fit TRBD1. The ends lost 5 bases at V and 7 bases at J; junction bases unmatched: 11. CDR3 size: 15 residues. Germline V lookup: CDR1 SGHAT, CDR2 FQNNGV. CDR3 residues: CASSNRDRGFREQYF. As DNA, the CDR3 is TGTGCCAGCAGCAACCGGGACAGGGGATTCAGGGAGCAGTACTTC.

This chain joins TRBV11-2 and TRBJ1-1, with no clear D. Trimming stripped 3 bases from V and 7 bases from J, with 12 bases between. Germline CDR1 SGHAT, CDR2 FQNNGV. There are 13 residues in the CDR3. CDR3: CASSFRSQLEAFF. The CDR3 bases are TGTGCCAGCAGCTTCAGGTCCCAGCTTGAAGCTTTCTTT.

This clone was seen only a few times. V and J are TRBV5-6 and TRBJ1-2; tentative D call: TRBD1 (6 bases). Germline assignment: CDR1 SGHDT and CDR2 YYEEEE. The ends were cut back, 4 bases at V and 2 bases at J, with 12 bases in the middle. This CDR3 comprises 14 residues. The CDR3 region has the DNA TGTGCCAGCAGCCGCCTTACAGGGAACTATGGCTACACCTTC. Translated, it gives CASSRLTGNYGYTF.

The chain links TRBV7-2 to TRBJ2-3; 7 nucleotides match TRBD2. The CDR3 is 13 residues long. CDR1 is SGHTA, CDR2 FQGNSA, per germline. The J segment lost 6 bases and the V segment lost 3 bases, leaving 3 bases of the junction unmatched. The CDR3 DNA reads TGTGCCAGCAGCTTGGGAGGGGCCGATACGCAGTATTTT. It specifies CASSLGGADTQYF.

Only one count was recorded for this clone. The chain links TRBV18 to TRBJ2-2; no clear D. The V and J ends lost 8 bases and 1 base respectively, with 11 bases between them. The CDR3 runs 14 residues. Germline assignment: CDR1 KGHSH and CDR2 LQKENI. CDR3 coding DNA: TGTGCCAGCCCCCCTGGGCAGAACACCGGGGAGCTGTTTTTT. Amino acid sequence: CASPPGQNTGELFF.

The chain uses TRBV4-1 and TRBJ1-3; D might be TRBD1 (6 bases). The germline gives CDR1 MGHRA, CDR2 YSYEKL. The V end was cut by 1 base, the J end by 3 bases, with 25 bases between. CDR3 size: 20 residues. The CDR3, as DNA: TGCGCCAGCAGCCAAGTTCCTAACAGGGAAAGGCGCCGCGGTGGAAACACCATATATTTT. Residues: CASSQVPNRERRRGGNTIYF.

V gene TRBV5-1 combines with J gene TRBJ2-1, with D unclear. V lost 1 base and J lost 1, with 6 bases in between. The CDR3 runs to 14 residues. CDR1 SGHRS and CDR2 YFSETQ come from the germline V gene. The CDR3 coding sequence is TGCGCCAGCAGCTTGCGAGAGTCCTACAATGAGCAGTTCTTC. Amino acids: CASSLRESYNEQFF.

The rearrangement uses TRBV19 and TRBJ2-1, with 12 bases identical to TRBD2. The length of the CDR3 is 18 residues. The trim removed 3 bases at V and 3 bases at J, leaving 9 bases unmatched. CDR1 and CDR2 (germline): LNHDA, SQIVND (reference sequence). CDR3: CASSIGLAGGPHYNEQFF. CDR3 nucleotides: TGTGCCAGTAGTATTGGGCTAGCGGGAGGGCCTCACTACAATGAGCAGTTCTTC.

The V and J genes are TRBV6-5 and TRBJ1-5; D is perhaps TRBD1 (5 bases). V lost 5 bases, J lost 9 bases, and 11 bases lay in between. CDR3 length: 12 residues. The germline gives CDR1 MNHEY, CDR2 SVGAGI. The CDR3 region has the DNA TGTGCCAGCAGTACGGGGGTCGGGCCCCAGCATTTT. This encodes CASSTGVGPQHF.

The CDR3 region is CAWSVSDTQYF. The CDR3 DNA reads TGTGCCTGGAGTGTTAGTGATACGCAGTATTTT. The chain combines TRBV30 with TRBJ2-3; D is unresolved. Germline V gene lookup returns CDR1 GTSNPN and CDR2 SVGIG (reference sequence). The V end was cut by 0 bases, the J end by 6 bases, with 4 bases between. The CDR3 covers 11 residues.

The rearrangement uses TRBV7-8 and TRBJ2-1, with 10 nucleotides matching TRBD2. V dropped 4 bases and J dropped 8; count of bases not matched to a gene: 5. The CDR3 extends over 14 amino acids. CDR1 and CDR2 from the germline V gene are SGHVS and FQNEAQ. The CDR3 DNA reads TGTGCCAGCAGCTCAATAGCGGGAGGCTATGAGCAGTTCTTC. It codes for CASSSIAGGYEQFF.

V usage is TRBV11-2 and J usage is TRBJ2-7; D remains ambiguous. Trimming pared 5 bases from V and 1 base from J, leaving 15 bases between. This CDR3 spans 15 amino acids. Germline CDR1 reads SGHAT; CDR2 reads FQNNGV. The CDR3 sequence is CASSVVPARSYEQYF. The CDR3 DNA follows: TGTGCCAGCAGCGTTGTCCCCGCTCGGTCCTACGAGCAGTACTTC.

The V call is TRBV7-2, the J call TRBJ1-1; no clear D. CDR1 and CDR2 from the germline V gene are SGHTA and FQGNSA. The CDR3 is made up of 15 amino acids. V lost 3 bases and J 1 base, leaving 12 bases between the germline ends. CDR3 sequence: CASSFGPVQNTEAFF. Written as DNA, the CDR3 is TGTGCCAGCAGCTTTGGGCCGGTGCAGAACACTGAAGCTTTCTTT.